This TCR beta chain was identified during a study of cytomegalovirus exposure and HLA in healthy donors (dated by TCRdb to 2015 to 2018). Broadly, across the study: An earlier analysis of approximately 600 of the donors reported more than 250 Gb of sequence data and approximately 110 million unique TCR beta sequences from roughly 200 million T cells. Roughly 300 gigabases of sequencing data and around 90 million unique TCR sequences made up an early release that covered 640 HLA-typed donors. Of the 300 to 450 genotyped donors, approximately 83% fell in the genetic ancestry cluster associated with self-reported Caucasian donors. The aim of the study was to test whether cataloging public T cell receptors could identify signatures of past pathogen exposure. Using immunosequencing, the study profiled T cell repertoires from approximately 700 subjects and related those repertoires to cytomegalovirus serostatus. Besides the first cohort of 666 subjects, a separate validation cohort made up of some 110 different subjects was used. To predict cytomegalovirus infection status, the study combined high-throughput TCR immunosequencing, statistical association of individual TCRs with disease status, and machine learning. To study patterns of TCR occurrence, a later analysis re-analyzed previously published TCR beta repertoires from 600 to 750 donors and added high-resolution HLA genotyping. The later analysis used no new phenotypic data to find candidate immune exposures, relying instead on TCR beta sequences and their occurrence across donors. An earlier analysis of some 500 of the donors applied high-throughput TCR beta sequencing to assess whether each TCR beta V gene segment acted as functional or pseudogenic. Donor age, sex, ethnicity and CMV serostatus were compiled alongside the repertoire data. A later genetic analysis took genome-wide SNP genotypes for about 60% of the roughly 670 donors and used that subset as a discovery cohort. All discovery cohort repertoires had been generated using a single sequencing platform. Class I and class II HLA loci were covered by the typing at four-digit resolution. Typing coverage differed by locus: A, B, C, DRB1 and DQB1 were typed in about 629-640 donors, DQA1 in around 500, DPA1 in 600 to 610, and DPB1 in 400 to 480. A handful of DR-DQ haplotypes were handled as single units for association and clustering because linkage in the cohort was strong. On average, roughly 250,000 unique TCR beta nucleotide sequences were sequenced per donor among 398 genotyped donors of the cohort, with roughly 18% of those sequences being non-productive. General conclusions and limits of the study: In a later analysis, HLA-associated TCR beta chains showed more clonal expansion and lower generation probabilities than non-associated chains that were equally common. Linkage disequilibrium might explain the correlated functional status among segregating V segments, but an unknown experimental factor could not be excluded. Because some donors lacked HLA typing at each locus, the association tests relied only on the typed subset. A further reported finding was that TCR beta sequences accurately predicted the HLA-A and HLA-B alleles for most subjects in the first cohort. The authors suggested that the approach could potentially be generalized to other disease states and immunological phenotypes. Roughly uniform sequencing depth across donors was assumed in presence/absence analyses, although this assumption may not hold. In a later analysis, several top co-occurrence clusters were reported to appear linked to parvovirus B19, influenza, CMV and Epstein-Barr virus. At a false discovery rate of 0.05, a later analysis linked 16,951 TCR beta sequences to specific HLA alleles. Assigning TCR associations to individual alleles was difficult when HLA alleles, especially DR and DQ, strongly co-occurred. Compared with the approximately 720-donor mean, donors in an Asian-associated ancestry cluster had fewer N-insertions in productive TCRs, according to a later genetic analysis. The cohort was sequenced for TCR beta chains only, and without alpha or paired-chain data the features that could be detected were limited. In an earlier analysis of about 600 of the donors, most TCR beta V segments appeared in productive rearrangements about 90% or about 30% of the time, broadly matching IMGT annotations. A later analysis found that TCR association rates varied across HLA loci, with DRB1 alleles showing the most associated TCRs and HLA-C alleles the fewest. A later analysis found that most CMV-associated TCR beta chains appeared HLA-restricted, with HLA associations seemingly driven largely by CMV exposure. An association between a missense DCLRE1C variant and V-gene and J-gene trimming of TCR beta chains was found in a later genetic analysis and replicated in an independent cohort. Across donors, most TCR sequences were observed very rarely, whereas some public TCRs were present in many individuals. The classifier was reported to diagnose cytomegalovirus status with high specificity and sensitivity in both the original cohort and the validation cohort. The 87-base-pair reads could not distinguish some IMGT-functional V segments, including TRBV6-2 and TRBV6-3, so those segments were excluded. A cluster of highly shared sequence variants was judged likely to represent a technical artifact of the sequencing pipeline. CMV serostatus was the only immune exposure information available for the cohort. The earlier analysis of approximately 560 of the donors excluded fewer than 20 rarely observed V segments, including chromosome 9 orphons, because counts were too low. A few of the identified cytomegalovirus-associated TCR beta chains were confirmed in vitro to be specific for cytomegalovirus antigens. The study listed 150 to 200 TCR beta chains as associated with cytomegalovirus.

The cohort comprised fewer than 700 healthy bone marrow donors. Cohort members were all nominally healthy when sampled, although unrecorded immune exposures were likely present. The donor tested CMV seropositive and was one of the 289 seropositive cohort members. A peripheral blood sample was provided by each donor, and peripheral blood mononuclear cells were used for TCR beta sequencing. The Qiagen DNeasy Blood Extraction Kit was used to extract genomic DNA from the blood cell samples. As to this clone: Its antigen is unknown. Per-nucleotide qualities are absent, and no much larger clonotype sits a single base away.

The germline V gene encodes CDR1 LNHDA and CDR2 SQIVND (reference sequence). Cut back by 5 bases and 0 bases, the V and J ends lie 11 bases apart. The CDR3 sequence holds 14 residues, the cysteine and phenylalanine included. This entry keeps only the CDR3 DNA: 42 bases, framed from base 1. Library generation was performed with the immunoSEQ multiplex PCR assay. For the multiplex PCR, a mixture combining 60 forward primers for TCR Vbeta segments and 13 reverse primers for TCR Jbeta segments was used. The CDR3 region of rearranged TCR beta genes was amplified from genomic DNA by a multiplex PCR assay. The amplified TCR beta libraries were sequenced on the Illumina HiSeq System as 87-base-pair reads. Per the authors' processing: A later analysis counted approximately 76 million unique TCR beta chains across the 650 to 800 repertoires, and 9.5 million to 11 million of these chains were shared by at least two donors. Raw reads were error-corrected and collapsed into unique sequences by a nearest-neighbor algorithm in which closely related sequences were merged to remove PCR and sequencing errors. To assign V, D and J gene segments, CDR3 sequences were aligned to IMGT reference sequences. For a sequence to be retained, a match of at least six nucleotides was required to both a V gene segment and a J gene segment. Rearrangements were classified as productive when the CDR3 lacked stop codons and remained in frame with V and J, and all other rearrangements were classified as non-productive. Following IMGT convention, CDR3 was defined as the stretch from the second conserved V-encoded cysteine to the conserved J-encoded phenylalanine. In an earlier analysis of around 600 of the donors, sequences lacking an unambiguous match to a single V gene segment were excluded. In an earlier analysis of 450 to 700 of the donors, V segments were called functional above 56.7% productive rearrangements and were called segregating when the between-donor standard deviation exceeded 5%. A statistical classification framework was built for diagnosing cytomegalovirus status from the catalog of TCR beta chain sequences. In a later analysis, TCR nucleotide sequences were compared against IMGT/GENE-DB human TR gene sequences so that V and J genes could be assigned. The TCRdist pipeline was used in a later analysis to assign CDR3 sequences and most-parsimonious VDJ recombination scenarios. In a later analysis, each TCR beta chain was defined by its CDR3 amino acid sequence together with its V-gene family, and reads lacking a unique V-gene family were excluded. As a way to deal with suspected cross-contamination and a sequencing artifact, a later analysis dropped under 600 nucleotide sequences that were highly shared and had low generation probability. A later analysis calculated a clonal expansion index for each public chain from normalized within-repertoire ranks of inferred template counts. In a later analysis, generation probabilities were computed using a VDJ recombination model fitted to out-of-frame rearrangements, and the results were checked against IGoR. In a later analysis, hypergeometric tests were used to score TCR-TCR, TCR-HLA and TCR-CMV co-occurrence, with a repertoire-size bias correction applied to TCR pairs. A later analysis estimated false discovery rates by permuting HLA or CMV assignments 20 times. In a later analysis, co-occurring TCRs were grouped with DBSCAN, and TCRdist sequence similarity was added when clustering was performed within HLA-allele-positive subsets. Co-occurrence clustering excluded repertoires with fewer than 30,000 or more than 120,000 public chains, plus five with anomalous nucleotide sharing. TCRdb stores this immuneACCESS table with in-frame sequences only. Part of the clones is absent; in the studies checked, under half of the shortfall reflects unresolved V genes, and no reason is known for the rest. Clone size and the V and J calls come from that table; the DNA yielded D and trimming. This sample comprises about 140,000 clones, approximately 79% of them detected only once. The ten most abundant clones make up 8.8% of the sample.

The clonotype comes from a woman between 45 and 65 years old in good health and CMV-seropositive. The V gene is TRBV19 and the J gene is TRBJ2-7; matching of 6 bases hints at TRBD2 as the D gene. Sequencing was carried out using PBMCs. The nucleotides are TGTGCCAGTAGTCCCCGGGGGAGCTCCTACGAGCAGTACTTC. It translates as CASSPRGSSYEQYF. Reference TRBV19 and TRBJ2-7 genes cover what lies past the CDR3, so the full variable domain is DGGITQSPKYLFRKEGQNVTLSCEQNLNHDAMYWYRQDPGQGLRLIYYSQIVNDFQKGDIAEGYSVSREKKESFPLTVTSAQKNPTAFYLCASSPRGSSYEQYFGPGTRLTVT.